This TCR beta chain was sequenced during a study of cytotoxic CD8 clonotypes in ibrutinib-treated CLL. Regarding the study as a whole: There were few public clonotypes, and on treatment they contracted or stayed stable. T-cell clonality at baseline went above that of age-matched healthy donors and rose and fell with circulating CD8+ T-cell counts.

Using immunoSEQ multiplex PCR, the repertoire was profiled, and TCRdb retains in-frame clones only, with some absent. Here the sample spans under 150,000 clones, more than 85% being singletons. CDR3 length: 14 amino acids. J gave up 4 bases and V 3 bases, and 2 bases lay outside the gene matches. Germline CDR1 reads LNHDA; CDR2 reads SQIVND (reference sequence). The source of around 2 micrograms of genomic DNA for TCR beta libraries was cryopreserved PBMCs. This clone is a singleton in its sample. What it binds is unknown. The clonotype was recovered from a human donor with chronic lymphocytic leukemia. The rearrangement joins TRBV19 to TRBJ2-2, with 7 nucleotides matching TRBD2. This specimen was PBMCs, taken after 12 months of ibrutinib treatment. The CDR3 is CASSMRGSTGELFF. Written as DNA, the CDR3 is TGTGCCAGTAGTATGCGGGGGAGCACCGGGGAGCTGTTTTTT.